This is a list of T cell receptor beta chains from one sample in a study of T cells after yellow fever vaccination. A single record per CDR3 protein comes from TCRdb applying MiXCR to the 5' RACE reads. The sample consists of 350,000 to 550,000 distinct CDR3 sequences, about 19% of them appearing once. Sample: PBMCs, taken before the yellow fever booster vaccination. Receptors were obtained from a man aged 18 to 35 who received the YFV17D yellow fever vaccine. The CDR3 runs from the conserved cysteine through the conserved F or W. Each record gives: V gene, clone size, J gene, CDR3 length, D gene, CDR3 DNA, CDR3 protein. The D gene is left open where the match is weak. Some rows mark clone size as missing; the rest say once, few, many or name a class of expanded clone.

>TRBV7-3|NA|TRBJ2-2|16|TRBD2
TGTGCCAGCAGCTTAGGTCCGGGGGGTAACACCGGGGAGCTGTTTTTT
CASSLGPGGNTGELFF
>TRBV7-2|few|TRBJ2-7|14|TRBD2
TGTGCCAGCAGCCAAAGCGGGAGCTCCTACGAGCAGTACTTC
CASSQSGSSYEQYF
>TRBV2|NA|TRBJ1-2|13|TRBD1
TGTGCCAGCAGTCAGGGGGCAGACTATGGCTACACCTTC
CASSQGADYGYTF
>TRBV5-1|few|TRBJ2-5|18|TRBD2
TGCGCCAGCAGCGCCGCTTTGTTGGCTAGCGGGGAGGGAGAGACCCAGTACTTC
CASSAALLASGEGETQYF
>TRBV7-6|NA|TRBJ2-5|16|TRBD2
TGTGCCAGCGCAGGACAGGCTAGCGGGGCTAGGGAGACCCAGTACTTC
CASAGQASGARETQYF
>TRBV3-1|NA|TRBJ2-6|15|NA
TGTGCCTGGGACCAACAGACCTCTGGGGCCAACGTCCTGACTTTC
CAWDQQTSGANVLTF
>TRBV24-1|few|TRBJ1-5|17|NA
TGTGCCACCAGTGCAGGTGAACTAGGAGGGGATAATCAGCCCCAGCATTTT
CATSAGELGGDNQPQHF
>TRBV5-8|NA|TRBJ1-5|13|NA
TGTGCCAGCAGCTGGAGCGGAAATCAGCCCCAGCATTTT
CASSWSGNQPQHF
>TRBV7-2|NA|TRBJ1-4|15|TRBD1
TGTGCCAGCAGCTTGACAGGGGCAACTAATGAAAAACTGTTTTTT
CASSLTGATNEKLFF
>TRBV20-1|few|TRBJ1-1|13|NA
TGCAGTGCTAGAGATCGGGGGAACACTGAAGCTTTCTTT
CSARDRGNTEAFF
>TRBV6-6|NA|TRBJ2-5|13|NA
TGTGCCAGCAGTTACTCCCATGGGAAGACCCAGTACTTC
CASSYSHGKTQYF
>TRBV11-2|NA|TRBJ2-1|16|NA
TGTGCCAGCATCGTAGGGACTGGGGCCGGCTACAATGAGCAGTTCTTC
CASIVGTGAGYNEQFF
>TRBV27|NA|TRBJ2-2|15|NA
TGTGCCAGCAGTACCCTGTTTAAGGGCACCGGGGAGCTGTTTTTT
CASSTLFKGTGELFF
>TRBV24-1|NA|TRBJ2-3|16|NA
TGTGCCACCAGTGACTACGGACCTACGGGCACAGATACGCAGTATTTT
CATSDYGPTGTDTQYF
>TRBV6-5|many|TRBJ1-5|15|NA
TGTGCCAGCAGCCCCAATTGGGTGGGCAATCAGCCCCAGCATTTT
CASSPNWVGNQPQHF
>TRBV7-9|NA|TRBJ1-2|15|NA
TGTGCCAGCAGCCGAGTCGGGGGACGTAACTATGGCTACACCTTC
CASSRVGGRNYGYTF
>TRBV6-1|NA|TRBJ2-5|16|NA
TGTGCCAGCAGGGATCCGGGCCGAGAGGGAGTGGAGACCCAGTACTTC
CASRDPGREGVETQYF
>TRBV15|few|TRBJ2-3|14|NA
TGTGCCACCAGCAGAGGGGGGACCACAGATACGCAGTATTTT
CATSRGGTTDTQYF
>TRBV20-1|few|TRBJ1-3|13|NA
TGCAGTGCTAGACAGGGGCCTGGAAACACCATATATTTT
CSARQGPGNTIYF
>TRBV11-2|NA|TRBJ2-5|16|TRBD2
TGTGCCAGCAGCTTACGGAGCGGGGGGTTACAAGAGACCCAGTACTTC
CASSLRSGGLQETQYF
>TRBV3-1|many|TRBJ2-5|16|NA
TGTGCCAGCAGCCATCGGACGCGTGCAGGGTTGAAGACCCAGTACTTC
CASSHRTRAGLKTQYF
>TRBV7-3|many|TRBJ2-5|14|NA
TGTGCCAGCAGCTTATCCGGGGGCCCAGAGACCCAGTACTTC
CASSLSGGPETQYF
>TRBV6-5|many|TRBJ1-5|13|NA
TGTGCCAGCTGGAGAGGGAAGGGTCAGCCCCAGCATTTT
CASWRGKGQPQHF
>TRBV7-6|many|TRBJ2-1|11|NA
TGTGCCAGCAGCTTGGGAGGTGAGCAGTTCTTC
CASSLGGEQFF
>TRBV7-9|NA|TRBJ2-2|15|NA
TGTGCCAGCAGCTTCCGGGACAACCCTCTCGGGGAGCTGTTTTTT
CASSFRDNPLGELFF
>TRBV7-7|NA|TRBJ1-5|16|TRBD1
TGTGCCAGCAGCTTTCTCGGGACAGGGGGCAATCAGCCCCAGCATTTT
CASSFLGTGGNQPQHF
>TRBV7-2|few|TRBJ2-3|17|TRBD2
TGTGCCAGCAGCTTTTTTCGCACTAGCGGAGGAGAAGATACGCAGTATTTT
CASSFFRTSGGEDTQYF
>TRBV27|NA|TRBJ2-3|17|NA
TGTGCCAGCAGTTTTACAGGCGGGCCGGGGCACACAGATACGCAGTATTTT
CASSFTGGPGHTDTQYF
>TRBV29-1|NA|TRBJ1-1|14|TRBD1
TGCAGCGTTGAGGGGGACAGGAATCCGGGTGAAGCTTTCTTT
CSVEGDRNPGEAFF
>TRBV11-2|NA|TRBJ2-3|15|NA
TGTGCCAGCAGCTTCGGGGGTTCTAGCACAGATACGCAGTATTTT
CASSFGGSSTDTQYF
>TRBV7-8|few|TRBJ1-4|16|TRBD1
TGTGCCAGCAGCTTAGCGCGGACAGGGTTATCCGAAAAACTGTTTTTT
CASSLARTGLSEKLFF
>TRBV15|NA|TRBJ2-3|15|TRBD2
TGTGCCACCAGCAGAGAAGGTCCGGGGGGAGATACGCAGTATTTT
CATSREGPGGDTQYF
>TRBV7-2|NA|TRBJ1-4|14|NA
TGTGCCAGCAGCGGACGAGCGGTCGTTGAAAAACTGTTTTTT
CASSGRAVVEKLFF
>TRBV5-6|few|TRBJ1-4|13|NA
TGTGCCAGCAGCTTGGAGAGGACTGAAAAACTGTTTTTT
CASSLERTEKLFF
>TRBV2|few|TRBJ1-3|13|NA
TGTGCCATCAGTGAAACTCGGGGAAACACCATATATTTT
CAISETRGNTIYF
>TRBV2|NA|TRBJ2-1|16|TRBD1
TGTGCCAGCAGTCCCCTCACCCAGGGGGCGGGCTATGAGCAGTTCTTC
CASSPLTQGAGYEQFF
>TRBV10-3|few|TRBJ2-1|12|TRBD2
TGTGCCATCAGTGAGTCCGGACTAGATGAATTCTTC
CAISESGLDEFF
>TRBV12-3/TRBV12-4|NA|TRBJ1-3|17|TRBD1
TGTGCCAGCAGCCGGACAGGGGGCGGTATCGATGGAAACACCATATATTTT
CASSRTGGGIDGNTIYF
>TRBV11-2|few|TRBJ2-3|17|NA
TGTGCCAGCAGCTCCGCAAGGACAGAGACTGACACAGATACGCAGTATTTT
CASSSARTETDTDTQYF
>TRBV20-1|many|TRBJ2-5|16|TRBD2
TGCAGTGCTAGAGCCCCAACGGGGGGGCTGGTAGGGACCCAGTACTTC
CSARAPTGGLVGTQYF
>TRBV7-9|NA|TRBJ1-2|15|NA
TGTGCCAGCAGCCGCTGGAACACAGGGTTAGGTGGCTACACCTTC
CASSRWNTGLGGYTF
>TRBV6-5|few|TRBJ2-3|14|NA
TGTGCCAGCAGTTACGGCACGGACACAGATACGCAGTATTTT
CASSYGTDTDTQYF
>TRBV12-3/TRBV12-4|few|TRBJ2-1|15|TRBD2
TGTGCCAGCAGTTTTTTAGCGGGGGCAAGGAATGAGCAGTTCTTC
CASSFLAGARNEQFF
>TRBV7-9|few|TRBJ2-3|13|NA
TGTGCCAGCACCCCAAGGGGGGTAGATACGCAGTATTTT
CASTPRGVDTQYF
>TRBV10-3|many|TRBJ2-7|12|NA
TGTGCCATCAGTGTTGGGGGCTACGAGCAGTACTTC
CAISVGGYEQYF
>TRBV7-7|NA|TRBJ2-1|14|TRBD1
TGTGCCAGCAGCTCCGGACGCGCAGGGGGTGAGCAGTTCTTC
CASSSGRAGGEQFF
>TRBV25-1|few|TRBJ2-7|18|TRBD1
TGTGCCAGCAGTGGGCCTCTTCCGGGACAGGGTCCTTTCGCTGGGCAGTACTTC
CASSGPLPGQGPFAGQYF
>TRBV4-3|few|TRBJ2-4|16|NA
TGCGCCAGCAGCCAAGATAGTACCGGGGGGCTAATAATTCAGTACTTC
CASSQDSTGGLIIQYF
>TRBV6-6|few|TRBJ2-7|15|TRBD1
TGTGCCAGCAGCGACCAAACTCAGGGGGCCTACGAGCAGTACTTC
CASSDQTQGAYEQYF
>TRBV7-8|NA|TRBJ2-1|15|NA
TGTGCCAGCACCACCCGGGGGAGCTCCTACAATGAGCAGTTCTTC
CASTTRGSSYNEQFF
>TRBV18|NA|TRBJ2-4|15|TRBD2
TGTGCCAGCTCATTCAGCGGGATAGCCAAAAACATTCAGTACTTC
CASSFSGIAKNIQYF
>TRBV20-1|few|TRBJ2-7|13|NA
TGCAGTGCTAGCTGGGGGGCCTCCTACGAGCAGTACTTC
CSASWGASYEQYF
>TRBV20-1|few|TRBJ1-2|14|TRBD1
TGCAGTGCTAACGGAGGGGGCGCAGGCTATGGCTACACCTTC
CSANGGGAGYGYTF
>TRBV12-3/TRBV12-4|few|TRBJ1-1|15|NA
TGTGCCAGCAGTTTAGGTGGACAGCTGGGCACTGAAGCTTTCTTT
CASSLGGQLGTEAFF
>TRBV28|NA|TRBJ2-2|13|TRBD1
TGTGCCACAGGGACAGGGAACACCGGGGAGCTGTTTTTT
CATGTGNTGELFF
>TRBV20-1|NA|TRBJ1-6|15|NA
TGCAGTGCTAGAGTTAGCGGGATGGTGTTATCACCCCTCCACTTT
CSARVSGMVLSPLHF
>TRBV7-6|few|TRBJ1-5|13|NA
TGTGCCAGCAGCCCTCTTGTCAATCAGCCCCAGCATTTT
CASSPLVNQPQHF